This TCR beta chain was identified in a study of identical twins. The study's findings and limits: Insertions were fewer in abundant cord blood beta clonotypes, whereas memory repertoires showed none of this pattern. Researchers reported excess low generation probability among twin-shared out-of-frame alpha sequences.

Each cDNA held unique molecular identifiers, and template switching gave it a universal primer site. TCRdb independently ran MiXCR on the 5' RACE reads; one entry per CDR3 protein. The sample has around 480,000 distinct CDR3 sequences; more than 13% are singletons. J was trimmed by 3 bases and V by 5 bases; bases with no gene match: 10. The CDR3 runs to 16 residues. The germline V gene has CDR1 DFQATT and CDR2 SNEGSKA (reference sequence). For this clonotype: Its antigen is currently unknown.

These sequences were also reported in another study, on yellow fever vaccine responses in identical twins.

This receptor was obtained from a woman between 18 and 29 years old in good health. The sequenced sample consisted of CD4+ T cells sorted from blood. The chain couples TRBV20-1 to TRBJ2-7, with TRBD2 identical over 13 bases. The CDR3 is CSAAGTSGNQIYEQYF. The CDR3 nucleotides read TGCAGTGCTGCTGGGACTAGCGGGAACCAAATCTACGAGCAGTACTTC.